This T cell receptor (beta chain) was observed in a study of blood T cell repertoires in COVID-19. Turning to the study itself: Sample material is recorded as cDNA or gDNA derived from T cells, B-cell-depleted T cells, or PBMCs.

The length of the CDR3 is 14 residues. The germline V gene has CDR1 ENHRY and CDR2 SYGVKD. V gave up 6 bases and J gave up 4 bases; unmatched junction bases: 5. This clone showed up just once. In the authors' methods: Estimated nucleated cell counts came from reference gene primer amplification. Sequencing was performed with immunoSEQ multiplex PCR; in TCRdb, only in-frame clones are kept and a portion is missing. The DNA was the basis for D and trimming; V, J and clone size are from that table. The profile covers about 240,000 clones, with 80% to 85% appearing a single time and around 12% taken by the ten largest.

The TCR comes from a woman aged 60-70 years with active or convalescent COVID-19. Sequenced material: peripheral blood. This chain uses TRBV10-3 with TRBJ1-1; TRBD1 matches 10 bases. Here the CDR3 DNA reads TGTGCCATCAGGGGGACAGGGGAGCGCACTGAAGCTTTCTTT. It translates to CAIRGTGERTEAFF.